Each of the 20 T cell receptor beta chains below was sequenced from the same sample in a study of T cell clonality in common variable immunodeficiency. Here immunoSEQ multiplex PCR was the method, and the copy in TCRdb shows in-frame clones only, minus some. The sample holds about 52,000 clones, and no clone turns up only once. Sequenced: peripheral blood mononuclear cells. The receptors derive from a person aged 18 to 69 in good health.

There are many counts of this clone. The sequenced fragment ends 3 residues before the CDR3 boundary, so the rest is inferred from the germline J gene. The V call is TRBV20-1, the J call TRBJ2-7, with TRBD2 matching 8 bases. V lost 0 bases to trimming and J lost 2 bases; unmatched junction nucleotides: 6. Germline V gene lookup returns CDR1 DFQATT and CDR2 SNEGSKA (reference sequence). The CDR3 contains 15 residues. The CDR3 loop is CSARDPRAGAYEQYF. The sequenced part of the CDR3 DNA is TGCAGTGCTAGAGACCCCAGAGCGGGAGCCTACGAG.

This clone appeared many times. The read terminates 3 residues ahead of where the CDR3 ends, so the germline J gene completes it. The rearrangement uses TRBV7-9 and TRBJ2-7, with 9 bases identical to TRBD1. V lost 1 base, J lost 2 bases, and 3 bases stayed unmatched. Germline assignment: CDR1 SEHNR and CDR2 FQNEAQ (reference sequence). The CDR3 loop spans 15 amino acids. The sequenced CDR3 bases are TGTGCCAGCAGCTTAGGGGACAGGGAGACCTACGAG. Translated: CASSLGDRETYE. The whole CDR3 sequence is CASSLGDRETYEQYF.

This clone has a count of ten or more. Coverage ceases 3 residues before the CDR3 finishes, and the germline J gene fills in the end. This chain joins TRBV30 and TRBJ2-3; no clear D. Germline CDR1 GTSNPN, CDR2 SVGIG (reference sequence). CDR3 length equals 14 residues. Trimming pared 1 base from V and 3 bases from J, leaving 11 bases between. This CDR3 is CAWSARAGTDTQYF. CDR3 DNA, as far as it was read: TGTGCCTGGAGTGCAAGAGCCGGGACAGATACG.

This clone came up many times. The DNA ends 3 residues before the CDR3 does, and the rest of the CDR3 is filled in from the germline J gene. The V and J genes are TRBV12-3 or TRBV12-4 and TRBJ2-5, with a tentative D call TRBD2 (5 bases). Trimming stripped 6 bases from V and 0 bases from J, with 14 bases between. The length of the CDR3 is 15 residues. The CDR3 bases that were read are TGTGCCAGCAGCGCTCAAGTGGACTACCAAGAGACC. It encodes CASSAQVDYQET. The whole CDR3 protein is CASSAQVDYQETQYF.

This clone was seen ten or more times. The CDR3 is cut off 3 residues early in the read; its end comes from the germline J gene. The chain couples TRBV7-3 to TRBJ1-2; D is perhaps TRBD1 (5 bases). Per the germline V gene, CDR1 is SGHTA and CDR2 is FQGTGA. This CDR3 has 12 amino acids. V lost 11 bases to trimming and J lost 4 bases, with 14 bases between them. CDR3 loop: CAREAGRYGYTF. The CDR3 DNA, read in part, is TGTGCCCGGGAGGCAGGGCGCTATGGC.

There are many counts of this clone. The read falls 3 residues short of the CDR3 end, and the missing part is taken from the germline J gene. The genes are TRBV5-1 and TRBJ2-3, with 8 bases lining up with TRBD2. V was clipped by 2 bases and J by 6 bases; unmatched bases: 5. CDR1 and CDR2 from the germline V gene are SGHRS and YFSETQ. The CDR3 is made up of 14 amino acids. The CDR3 sequence: CASSFSGIGDTQYF. The part of the CDR3 DNA that was read is TGCGCCAGCAGCTTTAGCGGGATCGGGGATACG.

This clone has ten or more counts. Coverage ceases 3 residues before the CDR3 finishes, and the germline J gene fills in the end. The chain employs TRBV5-1 and TRBJ1-1, with D possibly being TRBD1 (6 bases). Between the trimmed V and J ends, which lost 0 bases and 5 bases, there was a span of 11 bases. The CDR3 runs to 14 residues. The germline V gene encodes CDR1 SGHRS and CDR2 YFSETQ. The sequenced part of the CDR3 DNA is TGCGCCAGCAGCTTGGAGGAGGGGGAAACTGAA. Protein: CASSLEEGETE. The whole CDR3 sequence reads CASSLEEGETEAFF.

There are many counts of this clone. The sequenced fragment ends 3 residues before the CDR3 boundary, so the rest is inferred from the germline J gene. The V and J genes are TRBV5-4 and TRBJ2-7; 8 bases align to TRBD1. The V gene end was trimmed by 0 bases and the J gene end by 6 bases; junction bases not matched to a gene: 8. The CDR3 loop spans 15 amino acids. CDR1 SGHNT and CDR2 YYREEE come from the germline V gene (reference sequence). The CDR3 spells CASSLGGTGPLEQYF. The CDR3 DNA, read in part, is TGTGCCAGCAGCTTGGGCGGGACAGGTCCCCTCGAG. The variable domain in full, completed from reference TRBV5-4 and TRBJ2-7, reads ETGVTQSPTHLIKTRGQQVTLRCSSQSGHNTVSWYQQALGQGPQFIFQYYREEENGRGNFPPRFSGLQFPNYSSELNVNALELDDSALYLCASSLGGTGPLEQYFGPGTRLTVT.

Many counts were recorded for this clone. The CDR3 end falls 3 residues outside the read, so it is completed with the germline J gene. V is TRBV7-9 and J is TRBJ2-7; a weak D match, TRBD2 (6 bases). Deletions cut 1 base from V and 3 bases from J, with 13 bases between. Germline CDR1 SEHNR, CDR2 FQNEAQ (reference sequence). The CDR3 totals 15 residues. The CDR3 sequence: CASSLGYSGFYEQYF. The DNA read from the CDR3 is TGTGCCAGCAGCTTAGGTTATAGCGGATTCTACGAG.

In this sample, this clone turned up many times. The read falls 3 residues short of the CDR3 end, and the missing part is taken from the germline J gene. The rearrangement links TRBV5-6 to TRBJ1-1; D gene ambiguous. Germline CDR1 is SGHDT and CDR2 is YYEEEE. The germline V and J ends were trimmed by 2 bases and 5 bases, with 7 bases remaining between them. This CDR3 comprises 12 residues. CDR3 residues: CASSFGQTEAFF. The DNA read from the CDR3 is TGTGCCAGCAGCTTTGGCCAGACTGAA. Combining the CDR3 with reference TRBV5-6 and TRBJ1-1 gives the whole variable domain DAGVTQSPTHLIKTRGQQVTLRCSPKSGHDTVSWYQQALGQGPQFIFQYYEEEERQRGNFPDRFSGHQFPNYSSELNVNALLLGDSALYLCASSFGQTEAFFGQGTRLTVV.

This clone was detected ten times or more. From the germline J gene comes the end of the CDR3, since the read stops 3 residues before it. The V gene is TRBV6-2 or TRBV6-3, the J gene TRBJ2-5; 9 nucleotides align to TRBD2. V lost 5 bases, J lost 3 bases, and 7 bases stayed unmatched. The CDR3 has 15 residues. Germline loops: CDR1 MNHEY, CDR2 SVGEGT. The part of the CDR3 DNA that was read is TGTGCCAGCAGTCCGATGGGACTAGCAGAAGAGACC. Protein sequence: CASSPMGLAEET. The complete CDR3 sequence is CASSPMGLAEETQYF.

On this clone: Sequencing ends 3 residues short of the CDR3 end; the germline J gene provides the rest. This chain joins TRBV2 and TRBJ1-5, with D possibly TRBD1 on 5 matching bases. Germline-derived CDR1 and CDR2 are SNHLY and FYNNEI. This CDR3 is built from 15 residues. V was clipped by 4 bases and J by 0 bases, with 10 bases between them. CDR3 protein: CASSGEGLSNQPQHF. Incomplete CDR3 DNA: TGTGCCAGCAGTGGAGAGGGGCTTAGCAATCAGCCC.

The sample holds many counts of this clone. The CDR3 extends 3 residues past the end of the read, so its final part is completed from the germline J gene. This chain joins TRBV6-4 and TRBJ2-1, with TRBD2 matching 9 bases. V was clipped by 9 bases and J by 6 bases; unmatched bases: 6. This CDR3 is built from 13 residues. Germline CDR1 is MRHNA and CDR2 is SNTAGT. The CDR3 loop is CASIAGAANEQFF. The covered CDR3 bases are TGTGCCAGTATAGCGGGAGCCGCCAATGAG.

This clone occurred many times. The read finishes 3 residues shy of the CDR3 end, and the germline J gene is used to complete it. The chain joins TRBV20-1 to TRBJ2-1; TRBD1 might be the D (6 bases). Deletions cut 5 bases from V and 4 bases from J, with 9 bases between. Germline values: CDR1 DFQATT, CDR2 SNEGSKA (reference sequence). This CDR3 is built from 12 residues. The CDR3 DNA, read in part, is TGCAGTGCTGAGGGGGTATACAATGAG. This codes for CSAEGVYNE. In full, the CDR3 is CSAEGVYNEQFF.

This clone occurred a few times. The DNA ends 3 residues before the CDR3 does, and the rest of the CDR3 is filled in from the germline J gene. This chain connects TRBV20-1 to TRBJ2-5, with 12 bases identical to TRBD2. Trimming took 6 bases from V and 3 from J; bases not matched to a gene: 8. In germline, CDR1 is DFQATT, CDR2 SNEGSKA (reference sequence). The CDR3 contains 15 residues. The DNA read from the CDR3 is TGCAGTGCCCGGCCATCTAGCGGGAGGGAAGAGACC. Its translation: CSARPSSGREET. In full, the CDR3 is CSARPSSGREETQYF.

This clone was seen many times. The CDR3 goes on 3 residues after the read ends, and that part is filled in from the germline J gene. This chain connects TRBV5-4 to TRBJ2-5; D uncertain. Trimming removed 0 bases at V and 2 bases at J, with 11 bases between. This CDR3 is built from 15 residues. Per germline, CDR1 SGHNT and CDR2 YYREEE (reference sequence). The part of the CDR3 DNA that was read is TGTGCCAGCAGCTTGGCCCCAGAACCTCAAGAGACC. The encoded protein is CASSLAPEPQET. The full CDR3 protein reads CASSLAPEPQETQYF.

This clone was seen many times. Coverage ceases 3 residues before the CDR3 finishes, and the germline J gene fills in the end. V is TRBV18 and J is TRBJ2-2; TRBD2 agrees at 9 bases. The CDR3 spans 17 residues. V dropped 3 bases and J dropped 4; count of bases not matched to a gene: 9. Germline V gene sequence: CDR1 KGHSH, CDR2 LQKENI. CDR3 DNA (partial): TGTGCCAGCTCACCCCGACCGGGACTAGCTTTCACCGGGGAG. Translated, it gives CASSPRPGLAFTGE. The full CDR3 protein reads CASSPRPGLAFTGELFF.

This clone was found many times. The read falls 3 residues short of the CDR3 end, and the missing part is taken from the germline J gene. V and J are TRBV10-3 and TRBJ2-2, with TRBD2 as a possible D gene (5 bases). The CDR3 spans 15 residues. Germline-derived CDR1 and CDR2 are ENHRY and SYGVKD. V was trimmed by 6 bases and J by 6 bases, leaving 17 bases between them. The CDR3 DNA, read in part, is TGTGCCATCAGGCCACTAGGGCGGCGGGCCGGGGAG. As protein: CAIRPLGRRAGE. The whole CDR3 reads CAIRPLGRRAGELFF.

This clone was seen at least ten times. Read sequence stops 3 residues before the CDR3 end, and the germline J gene provides the missing end. The J gene is TRBJ1-1, the V gene TRBV5-1, with D perhaps matching TRBD1 (5 bases). Trimming removed 5 bases from V and 0 bases from J, with 8 bases in between. This CDR3 has 13 residues. Germline V CDR1 and CDR2: SGHRS, YFSETQ. CDR3 bases read: TGCGCCAGCAGTTCAGGGTTGAACACTGAA. It is translated as CASSSGLNTE. The full CDR3 protein reads CASSSGLNTEAFF.

A note on this clone: The CDR3 end lies 3 residues beyond the end of the read and is filled in from the germline J gene. The chain joins TRBV20-1 to TRBJ1-5; TRBD1 matches at 7 bases. The CDR3 has 14 residues. The junction had 5 bases not matched to a gene; V was cut back by 6 bases and J by 0 bases. From germline, CDR1 is DFQATT and CDR2 SNEGSKA (reference sequence). CDR3: CSALTGFSNQPQHF. CDR3 DNA, as far as it was read: TGCAGTGCCTTGACAGGGTTTAGCAATCAGCCC.